This is a list of T cell receptor beta chains from one sample in a study of control samples from healthy donors and cancer patients. Sequenced by immunoSEQ multiplex PCR; TCRdb stores in-frame clones only, minus some. Its table lists fewer than 200,000 clones. The sample was blood. The origin of the receptors is a woman in her twenties or thirties in good health. Both conserved end residues are part of each CDR3. D genes are given only for firm matches.

V	D	J	CDR3	DNA
TRBV12-3/TRBV12-4	TRBD1	TRBJ1-2	CASSPTGEGYTF	TGTGCCAGCAGTCCGACAGGGGAAGGCTACACCTTC
TRBV2	NA	TRBJ2-3	CASSPPSDPTDTQYF	TGTGCCAGCAGTCCCCCTAGCGACCCTACAGATACGCAGTATTTT
TRBV27	NA	TRBJ1-5	CASSWGGRAQPQHF	TGTGCCAGCAGTTGGGGGGGTAGGGCTCAGCCCCAGCATTTT
TRBV29-1	NA	TRBJ2-7	CSVEDLRLEQGVLTYEQYF	TGCAGCGTTGAAGATCTTCGGTTGGAACAAGGGGTCCTGACCTACGAGCAGTACTTC
TRBV6-5	NA	TRBJ1-5	CASSIRLYSNQPQHF	TGTGCCAGCAGCATTAGACTCTATAGCAATCAGCCCCAGCATTTT
TRBV9	TRBD1	TRBJ1-2	CASSGQGSYGYTF	TGTGCCAGCAGCGGACAGGGAAGCTATGGCTACACCTTC
TRBV24-1	TRBD1	TRBJ1-2	CATSEETGTEGYTF	TGTGCCACCAGTGAGGAGACAGGGACCGAAGGCTACACCTTC
TRBV18	NA	TRBJ1-1	CASSQSETIPRDDQGTEAFF	TGTGCCAGCTCACAGAGCGAAACCATTCCCAGGGATGATCAGGGCACTGAAGCTTTCTTT
TRBV7-8	TRBD1	TRBJ1-2	CASSFWDRVGGYTF	TGTGCCAGCAGCTTTTGGGACAGGGTAGGCGGCTACACCTTC
TRBV11-1	TRBD2	TRBJ2-1	CASSLGLAGTLEQFF	TGTGCCAGCAGCTTGGGACTAGCGGGGACCTTGGAGCAGTTCTTC
TRBV6-6	NA	TRBJ1-6	CASRPAQFSYNSPLHF	TGTGCCAGCAGACCTGCACAGTTCTCCTATAATTCACCCCTCCACTTT
TRBV4-1	NA	TRBJ2-3	CASGTIILADTQYF	TGCGCCAGCGGGACCATCATTTTGGCAGATACGCAGTATTTT
TRBV10-3	TRBD1	TRBJ1-2	CAISEQGNYGYTF	TGTGCCATCAGTGAACAGGGGAACTATGGCTACACCTTC
TRBV7-9	TRBD1	TRBJ2-7	CASSLLRDRGYEQYF	TGTGCCAGCAGCTTACTCCGGGACAGGGGCTACGAGCAGTACTTC
TRBV7-6	NA	TRBJ2-5	CASSSLRGRQETQYF	TGTGCCAGCAGCTCGCTCCGGGGCCGCCAAGAGACCCAGTACTTC
TRBV4-2	TRBD1	TRBJ2-1	CASSQPGQGAGEQFF	TGTGCCAGCAGCCAACCGGGACAGGGGGCGGGTGAGCAGTTCTTC
TRBV6-5	NA	TRBJ1-1	CASRSGEGTEAFF	TGTGCCAGCAGAAGTGGGGAGGGCACTGAAGCTTTCTTT
TRBV7-2	NA	TRBJ1-2	CASSLAPGTNYGYTF	TGTGCCAGCAGCTTAGCGCCAGGAACTAACTATGGCTACACCTTC
TRBV9	NA	TRBJ2-7	CASNSGTSSYEQYF	TGTGCCAGCAATTCCGGGACGTCCTCCTACGAGCAGTACTTC
TRBV4-3	TRBD2	TRBJ2-7	CASSQDLAGFYEQYF	TGCGCCAGCAGCCAAGACCTAGCGGGGTTTTACGAGCAGTACTTC
TRBV5-4	NA	TRBJ1-1	CASSLVPQNTEAFF	TGTGCCAGCAGCTTGGTCCCACAGAACACTGAAGCTTTCTTT
TRBV19	NA	TRBJ1-1	CASSIGTTGSTTEAFF	TGTGCCAGTAGTATAGGGACTACAGGGTCGACCACTGAAGCTTTCTTT
TRBV19	TRBD1	TRBJ2-1	CASSGGTGRFGNEQFF	TGTGCCAGTAGTGGGGGGACAGGGAGGTTTGGGAATGAGCAGTTCTTC
TRBV5-1	NA	TRBJ1-2	CASSLGFERYGYTF	TGCGCCAGCAGCTTGGGTTTCGAGCGCTATGGCTACACCTTC
TRBV4-1	TRBD1	TRBJ2-5	CASSQEGTALYQETQYF	TGCGCCAGCAGCCAAGAGGGGACAGCGTTGTACCAAGAGACCCAGTACTTC
TRBV28	TRBD1	TRBJ1-2	CASSWDRGSYGYTF	TGTGCCAGCAGTTGGGACAGGGGTTCCTATGGCTACACCTTC